The rows below give T cell receptor beta chains drawn from one sample of a study of shared clonotypes between healthy human individuals. Profiled with immunoSEQ multiplex PCR; TCRdb holds only in-frame clones, not every one. There are over 2 million clones in the sample; less than 95% occur only once, and around 0.4% lies in the top ten. Sequencing used naive CD4+ T cells from PBMCs. Receptor source: a man younger than 30 in good health. Some clones in this sample may be carry-over from other donors' samples. Both conserved end residues are part of each CDR3. A D gene is named only where the DNA matches it firmly. The size entry is marked missing in some rows and otherwise reads once, few, many or a size class.

v_call	d_call	clone_size	j_call	cdr3_aa	cdr3_nt
TRBV5-1	TRBD1	-	TRBJ1-3	CASSLVQGEGNTIYF	TGCGCCAGCAGCTTGGTCCAGGGGGAAGGAAACACCATATATTTT
TRBV4-1	-	-	TRBJ1-2	CASSQDWWSGTNYGYTF	TGCGCCAGCAGCCAAGATTGGTGGTCGGGCACTAACTATGGCTACACCTTC
TRBV5-6	-	once	TRBJ2-6	CASSSDLGSGANVLTF	TGTGCCAGCAGCTCGGACTTGGGGTCTGGGGCCAACGTCCTGACTTTC
TRBV20-1	-	-	TRBJ2-7	CSAAPRDRSF	TGCAGTGCCGCCCCCCGGGACCGGTCGTTC
TRBV5-1	-	-	TRBJ1-4	CASSLLGGMSEKLFF	TGCGCCAGCAGCTTGCTGGGGGGGATGAGTGAAAAACTGTTTTTT
TRBV11-2	TRBD1	-	TRBJ2-5	CASSLGDRGQETQYF	TGTGCCAGCAGCCTCGGGGACAGGGGACAAGAGACCCAGTACTTC
TRBV5-1	-	-	TRBJ2-1	CASSTSAGPGEQFF	TGCGCCAGCAGCACGTCAGCCGGGCCTGGTGAGCAGTTCTTC
TRBV5-6	TRBD1	-	TRBJ1-5	CASAMQGVRGQPQHF	TGTGCCAGTGCCATGCAGGGGGTCCGGGGTCAGCCCCAGCATTTT
TRBV9	-	once	TRBJ2-3	CASSPGPYTDTQYF	TGTGCCAGCAGCCCGGGACCCTACACAGATACGCAGTATTTT
TRBV2	TRBD2	-	TRBJ2-2	CASSELAGNTGELFF	TGTGCCAGCAGTGAACTAGCGGGAAATACCGGGGAGCTGTTTTTT
TRBV5-1	TRBD2	-	TRBJ2-5	CASCRAGGAPETQYF	TGCGCCAGCTGCCGGGCGGGAGGGGCCCCAGAGACCCAGTACTTC